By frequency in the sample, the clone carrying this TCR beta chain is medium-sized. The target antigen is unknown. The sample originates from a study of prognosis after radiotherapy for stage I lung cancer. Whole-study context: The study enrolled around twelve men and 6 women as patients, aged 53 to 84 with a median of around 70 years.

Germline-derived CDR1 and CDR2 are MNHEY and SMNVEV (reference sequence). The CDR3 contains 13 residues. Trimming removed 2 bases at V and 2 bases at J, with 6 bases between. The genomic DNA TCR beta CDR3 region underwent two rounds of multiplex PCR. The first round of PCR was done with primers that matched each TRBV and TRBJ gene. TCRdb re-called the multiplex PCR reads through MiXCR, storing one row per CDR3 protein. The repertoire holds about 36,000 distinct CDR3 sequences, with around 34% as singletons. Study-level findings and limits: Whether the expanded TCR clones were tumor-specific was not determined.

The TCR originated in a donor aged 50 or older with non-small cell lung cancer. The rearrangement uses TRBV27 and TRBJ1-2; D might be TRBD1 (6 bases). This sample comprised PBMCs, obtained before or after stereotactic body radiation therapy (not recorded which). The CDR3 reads CASSLQGNYGYTF. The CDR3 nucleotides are TGTGCCAGCAGTTTACAGGGGAACTATGGCTACACCTTC.